The 32 T cell receptor beta chains below all came from one sample that was sequenced in a study of T cells in localized non-small cell lung cancer. Generated by immunoSEQ multiplex PCR, the TCRdb table keeps only in-frame clones and is missing some. The sample comprises about 27,000 clones, roughly four fifths of which are singletons, and approximately 4% rests with the top ten. Specimen: peripheral blood, collected before any cancer treatment. The receptor source for this set is a woman aged 40 to 75 with stage I lung adenocarcinoma.

This clone was recorded once. This sequence joins TRBV2 and TRBJ1-3; D not certain. V was clipped by 8 bases and J by 0 bases, with 14 bases between them. This CDR3 contains 15 residues. Per the germline V gene, CDR1 is SNHLY and CDR2 is FYNNEI. The CDR3 DNA sequence: TGTGCCAGCGCCCCCCGGATAAGCTCTGGAAACACCATATATTTT. Its protein is CASAPRISSGNTIYF.

The gene calls are TRBV5-6 and TRBJ2-5, with 10 bases that match TRBD2. The J segment lost 5 bases and the V segment lost 2 bases, leaving 6 bases of the junction unmatched. The CDR3 contains 15 residues. In germline, CDR1 is SGHDT, CDR2 YYEEEE. In DNA, the CDR3 is TGTGCCAGCAGCTTATTAGCGGGGGGATGGGAGACCCAGTACTTC. Translated, it gives CASSLLAGGWETQYF.

The V gene is TRBV18, the J gene TRBJ1-2; 9 bases map to TRBD1. The CDR3 spans 16 residues. Looked up from germline, CDR1 is KGHSH and CDR2 is LQKENI. The junction had 13 bases not matched to a gene; V was cut back by 4 bases and J by 7 bases. The CDR3 reads CASSLETGTGLGGYTF. The CDR3 nucleotides are TGTGCCAGCTCACTCGAAACCGGGACAGGGTTAGGTGGCTACACCTTC. The full variable domain, completed using reference TRBV18 and TRBJ1-2, is NAGVMQNPRHLVRRRGQEARLRCSPMKGHSHVYWYRQLPEEGLKFMVYLQKENIIDESGMPKERFSAEFPKEGPSILRIQQVVRGDSAAYFCASSLETGTGLGGYTFGSGTRLTVV.

This clone has only one observation. The V call is TRBV5-1, the J call TRBJ1-4; D uncertain. The germline V gene encodes CDR1 SGHRS and CDR2 YFSETQ. This CDR3 has 15 amino acids. V lost 4 bases to trimming and J lost 0 bases, with 10 bases between them. The CDR3 sequence is CASSPDTATNEKLFF. CDR3 DNA: TGCGCCAGCAGCCCAGACACCGCAACTAATGAAAAACTGTTTTTT.

This chain links TRBV10-3 with TRBJ1-1; D is ambiguous. Trimming stripped 0 bases from V and 6 bases from J, with 17 bases between. The CDR3 is made up of 16 amino acids. Germline assignment: CDR1 ENHRY and CDR2 SYGVKD. The chain's CDR3 is CAISESFSGESAEAFF. The CDR3 DNA sequence: TGTGCCATCAGTGAGTCCTTTAGCGGGGAATCGGCTGAAGCTTTCTTT.

The chain joins TRBV5-1 to TRBJ2-7; no firm D call. Trimming removed 2 bases from V and 0 bases from J, with 12 bases in between. CDR1 and CDR2 from the germline V gene are SGHRS and YFSETQ. The CDR3 is 15 amino acids. In DNA form, the CDR3 reads TGCGCCAGCAGCTTCGGCGGCATGAGCTCCTACGAGCAGTACTTC. Protein: CASSFGGMSSYEQYF.

The J gene is TRBJ2-5, the V gene TRBV29-1; 9 bases are shared with TRBD2. The CDR3 loop spans 12 amino acids. The trim removed 5 bases at V and 7 bases at J, leaving 5 bases unmatched. Germline values: CDR1 SQVTM, CDR2 ANQGSEA. CDR3 DNA sequence: TGCAGCGTTTCGAGCGGGGGGAGGACCCAGTACTTC. Its protein is CSVSSGGRTQYF.

J is TRBJ2-7 and V is TRBV7-9; D remains ambiguous. The CDR3 runs to 12 residues. Germline V CDR1 and CDR2: SEHNR, FQNEAQ (reference sequence). Trimming took off 2 bases at V and 4 bases at J, with 6 bases between the two ends. The CDR3 coding sequence is TGTGCCAGCAGCTTATCATCATACGAGCAGTACTTC. Protein sequence: CASSLSSYEQYF.

This clone is a singleton in its sample. The genes are TRBV5-1 and TRBJ2-3, with D perhaps TRBD1 (6 bases). The CDR3 has 14 amino acids. From germline, CDR1 is SGHRS and CDR2 YFSETQ. Trimming removed 0 bases from V and 3 bases from J, with 8 bases in between. The CDR3 loop is CASSLGGRTDTQYF. The CDR3 nucleotides are TGCGCCAGCAGCTTGGGGGGGCGTACAGATACGCAGTATTTT.

J is TRBJ1-1 and V is TRBV30, with a weak D call TRBD1 (5 bases). The germline CDR1 and CDR2 sequences are GTSNPN and SVGIG (reference sequence). With 2 bases removed from V and 4 bases from J, the gap between germline ends came to 11 bases. The CDR3 loop spans 13 amino acids. This CDR3 reads CAWSPRGGTEAFF. The CDR3, as DNA: TGTGCCTGGAGTCCACGGGGGGGCACTGAAGCTTTCTTT.

This clone was seen a handful of times. This rearrangement joins TRBV6-1 to TRBJ1-5; D might be TRBD1 (5 bases). V was pared by 2 bases and J by 6 bases, with 14 bases between. Germline V CDR1 and CDR2: MNHNS, SASEGT. The CDR3 covers 15 residues. CDR3 coding DNA: TGTGCCAGCAGTGAAACCAGGGAATGGGGTCAGCCCCAGCATTTT. Translated, it gives CASSETREWGQPQHF.

The chain joins TRBV28 to TRBJ1-5, with a weak D call TRBD1 (5 bases). CDR1 is MDHEN and CDR2 is SYDVKM in the germline V gene. The CDR3 loop spans 15 amino acids. Trimming took off 5 bases at V and 2 bases at J, with 13 bases between the two ends. CDR3 loop: CASSNLVGGNQPQHF. CDR3 sequence (DNA): TGTGCCAGCAGTAACCTGGTGGGGGGCAATCAGCCCCAGCATTTT.

A note on this clone: Within the sample, other DNA sequences also encode this same CDR3. The gene calls are TRBV9 and TRBJ2-2; 7 nucleotides line up with TRBD1. CDR1 SGDLS and CDR2 YYNGEE come from the germline V gene. CDR3 size: 16 residues. The V and J ends lost 0 bases and 1 base, in that order; junction bases with no gene match: 3. The CDR3 DNA reads TGTGCCAGCAGCGTAGGAGGGGGCGGGAACACCGGGGAGCTGTTTTTT. Its translation is CASSVGGGGNTGELFF.

Only one count was recorded for this clone. J is TRBJ2-6 and V is TRBV13, with 7 nucleotides matching TRBD2. The CDR3 is 18 residues long. With V trimmed by 3 bases and J by 0 bases, 8 bases remained unmatched. CDR1 and CDR2 from the germline V gene are PRHDT and FYEKMQ (reference sequence). The CDR3 spells CASSLGGTAPSGANVLTF. The CDR3 DNA sequence: TGTGCCAGCAGCTTGGGGGGGACGGCTCCCTCTGGGGCCAACGTCCTGACTTTC.

V and J are TRBV4-3 and TRBJ1-4; possibly TRBD1 for D (5 bases). The CDR3 totals 14 residues. V lost 9 bases to trimming and J lost 2 bases, with 13 bases between them. CDR1 is LGHNA and CDR2 is YSLEER in the germline V gene. The CDR3 DNA sequence: TGCGCCAGTGCTAAGGGGTTCACTAATGAAAAACTGTTTTTT. It codes for CASAKGFTNEKLFF.

This chain links TRBV2 with TRBJ1-1; D call uncertain. V was shortened by 2 bases and J by 1 base, with 14 bases between the two germline ends. The CDR3 sequence is 16 residues long. Germline CDR1 is SNHLY and CDR2 is FYNNEI. The CDR3 loop is CASSERSAGRNTEAFF. The CDR3 region has the DNA TGTGCCAGCAGTGAACGGTCGGCAGGACGGAACACTGAAGCTTTCTTT.

V gene TRBV6-5 combines with J gene TRBJ1-2; 8 nucleotides match TRBD1. This CDR3 contains 14 residues. The V segment lost 2 bases and the J segment 4 bases; nucleotides outside the gene matches: 3. Germline V gene sequence: CDR1 MNHEY, CDR2 SVGAGI. CDR3 sequence reads: CASSYGQGTYGYTF. DNA for the CDR3: TGTGCCAGCAGTTACGGACAGGGTACCTATGGCTACACCTTC.

This chain uses TRBV27 with TRBJ1-2; D is ambiguous. Trimming removed 5 bases from V and 12 bases from J, with 22 bases in between. CDR3 length: 14 amino acids. Germline V gene lookup returns CDR1 MNHEY and CDR2 SMNVEV (reference sequence). This CDR3 reads CASSLGRALSGHTF. Here the CDR3 DNA reads TGTGCCAGCAGTCTCGGTCGGGCTCTCTCCGGCCACACCTTC.

The CDR3 DNA reads as TGTGCCAGCAGCTCTCTAGCGGGCACAGATACGCAGTATTTT. This gives the protein CASSSLAGTDTQYF. The gene calls are TRBV5-6 and TRBJ2-3; 7 positions agree with TRBD2. There are 14 residues in the CDR3. Germline V lookup: CDR1 SGHDT, CDR2 YYEEEE. V was clipped by 3 bases and J by 1 base; unmatched bases: 2.

The chain joins TRBV7-2 to TRBJ2-1; D perhaps matches TRBD2 (6 bases). V was trimmed by 1 base and J by 7 bases, leaving 14 bases between them. Germline lookup yields CDR1 SGHTA and CDR2 FQGNSA. The CDR3 has 15 residues. Written as DNA, the CDR3 is TGTGCCAGCAGCTTAGGTAGTAGCGGTATTAATGAGCAGTTCTTC. This translates into CASSLGSSGINEQFF.

The V gene is TRBV6-5, the J gene TRBJ2-2, with a possible D match to TRBD2 (6 bases). This CDR3 is 13 amino acids long. V gave up 4 bases and J gave up 7 bases, with 10 bases separating them. Germline V gene lookup returns CDR1 MNHEY and CDR2 SVGAGI. This CDR3 reads CASSFREFGELFF. CDR3 DNA: TGTGCCAGCAGTTTCCGGGAGTTCGGGGAGCTGTTTTTT.

The chain has TRBV18 and TRBJ1-6; 8 bases fit TRBD1. The CDR3 is 14 residues long. J was trimmed by 9 bases and V by 3 bases; bases with no gene match: 4. CDR1 and CDR2 (germline): KGHSH, LQKENI. CDR3 residues: CASSPGQGGSPLHF. The CDR3 nucleotides are TGTGCCAGCTCACCTGGACAGGGTGGTTCACCCCTCCACTTT. Combining the CDR3 with reference TRBV18 and TRBJ1-6 gives the whole variable domain NAGVMQNPRHLVRRRGQEARLRCSPMKGHSHVYWYRQLPEEGLKFMVYLQKENIIDESGMPKERFSAEFPKEGPSILRIQQVVRGDSAAYFCASSPGQGGSPLHFGNGTRLTVT.

The chain links TRBV6-1 to TRBJ1-2; 7 bases match TRBD1. CDR1 is MNHNS, CDR2 SASEGT, per germline. V was clipped by 5 bases and J by 3 bases; unmatched bases: 6. The CDR3 is 14 amino acids. The CDR3 DNA sequence: TGTGCCAGCAGTCCCAGGGGGGTTCACTATGGCTACACCTTC. It yields the protein CASSPRGVHYGYTF.

The rearrangement links TRBV7-8 to TRBJ2-1, with D perhaps matching TRBD1 or TRBD2 (6 bases each). Trimming shortened V by 8 bases and J by 6 bases, and 17 bases separated the two germline ends. The CDR3 runs to 14 residues. Germline V gene data show CDR1 as SGHVS and CDR2 as FQNEAQ. Here the CDR3 reads CASGTGGRVNEQFF. The CDR3 bases are TGTGCCAGCGGGACCGGGGGCCGGGTCAATGAGCAGTTCTTC.

The rearrangement uses TRBV11-2 and TRBJ2-1; tentative D call: TRBD2 (6 bases). This CDR3 contains 15 residues. Germline V gives CDR1 SGHAT, CDR2 FQNNGV. V lost 0 bases and J 7 bases, leaving 13 bases between the germline ends. The CDR3 loop reads CASSLEGFRGNEQFF. CDR3 sequence (DNA): TGTGCCAGCAGCTTAGAAGGTTTCCGGGGGAATGAGCAGTTCTTC.

This clone was seen only a few times. The chain has TRBV29-1 and TRBJ1-1, with 7 bases aligning to TRBD1. With V trimmed by 4 bases and J by 5 bases, 7 bases remained unmatched. CDR1 is SQVTM, CDR2 ANQGSEA, per germline. This CDR3 has 13 residues. CDR3 residues: CSVGQGEGTEAFF. Here the CDR3 DNA reads TGCAGCGTTGGTCAGGGGGAGGGAACTGAAGCTTTCTTT.

This clone showed up just once. This chain joins TRBV9 and TRBJ1-2, with 7 bases matching TRBD1. The CDR3 extends over 18 amino acids. V was clipped by 1 base and J by 2 bases; unmatched bases: 14. In germline, CDR1 is SGDLS, CDR2 YYNGEE. The DNA of the CDR3 is TGTGCCAGCAGCGTACAGGGGGGACTGGACCGGGGCAACTATGGCTACACCTTC. This gives the protein CASSVQGGLDRGNYGYTF.

The chain recombines TRBV27 with TRBJ1-4; D is uncertain. The V gene lost 5 bases and the J gene lost 6 bases, with 10 bases spanning the gap. The CDR3 consists of 13 residues. Germline values: CDR1 MNHEY, CDR2 SMNVEV (reference sequence). The CDR3 sequence is CASSPGRYEKLFF. CDR3 nucleotides: TGTGCCAGCAGTCCCGGGCGTTATGAAAAACTGTTTTTT.

This clone was seen just once. The chain recombines TRBV6-5 with TRBJ2-2; D uncertain. Looked up from germline, CDR1 is MNHEY and CDR2 is SVGAGI. This CDR3 is 15 amino acids long. V was trimmed by 0 bases and J by 2 bases, leaving 7 bases between them. The CDR3, as DNA: TGTGCCAGCAGTTACTCGGGCCTTAACACCGGGGAGCTGTTTTTT. It is translated as CASSYSGLNTGELFF.

In this sample, this clone turned up a few times. The genes are TRBV6-1 and TRBJ1-2; D perhaps matches TRBD1 (6 bases). This CDR3 has 13 residues. Trimming shortened V by 8 bases and J by 3 bases, and 13 bases separated the two germline ends. Per germline, CDR1 MNHNS and CDR2 SASEGT. CDR3: CASRQGLDYGYTF. CDR3 sequence (DNA): TGTGCCAGCCGGCAGGGGTTGGACTATGGCTACACCTTC.

V gene TRBV29-1 combines with J gene TRBJ2-2; 9 bases are a match to TRBD1. The CDR3 consists of 13 residues. CDR1 and CDR2 (germline): SQVTM, ANQGSEA. The J segment lost 5 bases and the V segment lost 6 bases, leaving 4 bases of the junction unmatched. The CDR3 protein is CSVDRGGTGELFF. The CDR3 nucleotides read TGCAGCGTAGACAGGGGGGGAACCGGGGAGCTGTTTTTT.

The chain uses TRBV11-3 and TRBJ1-1, with TRBD1 matching over 11 bases. Per germline, CDR1 SGHNT and CDR2 YENEEA. The CDR3 is made up of 14 amino acids. J was trimmed by 4 bases and V by 8 bases; bases with no gene match: 6. CDR3 loop: CASLRTGGVTEAFF. Here the CDR3 DNA reads TGTGCCAGCCTGAGGACAGGGGGCGTCACTGAAGCTTTCTTT. The entire variable domain, with the rest obtained from reference TRBV11-3 and TRBJ1-1, is as follows: EAGVVQSPRYKIIEKKQPVAFWCNPISGHNTLYWYLQNLGQGPELLIRYENEEAVDDSQLPKDRFSAERLKGVDSTLKIQPAELGDSAVYLCASLRTGGVTEAFFGQGTRLTVV.